This T cell receptor beta chain was documented in a study of metastatic and nonmetastatic thyroid tumors. Using MiXCR, TCRdb re-called clones from the PCR reads. The sample consists of 35,000 to 50,000 clones, about a sixth of them appearing once. Thyroid surgery took place with no prior treatment in any patient. This clone was seen at least ten times. Other DNA sequences in this specimen translate into the identical CDR3. The receptor was derived from a female donor with papillary thyroid cancer or a benign thyroid nodule (not recorded which). Some clones in this sample may be carry-over from other donors' samples. The source material was tumor tissue.

The CDR3 spells CASSLVRGLISYLAGELFF. For the CDR3, the DNA is TGTGCCAGCAGCTTGGTTCGGGGACTTATCTCATATTTGGCCGGGGAGCTGTTTTTT. The chain employs TRBV5-6 and TRBJ2-2, with a possible D match to TRBD2 (6 bases). Trimming cost V 0 bases and J 6 bases, with 24 bases left between them. Looked up from germline, CDR1 is SGHDT and CDR2 is YYEEEE. CDR3 size: 19 residues.